A single TCR beta chain is shown here with its context. Its specificity is unknown. This entry comes from a study of cytomegalovirus exposure and HLA in healthy donors. General study points: In terms of immune exposure information, only CMV serostatus was available.

V was shortened by 2 bases and J by 2 bases, with 6 bases between the two germline ends. The CDR3 sequence is 13 residues long. Germline-derived CDR1 and CDR2 are KGHSH and LQKENI. The PCR used 60 Vbeta and 13 Jbeta primers. The protocol was immunoSEQ multiplex PCR, while the TCRdb copy is restricted to in-frame clones and leaves out a portion. The sample holds about 94,000 clones; roughly 79% are singletons and the top ten take around 3.8%. The source is a woman aged 40 to 50 in good health and CMV-seronegative. Source material: PBMCs. The rearrangement uses TRBV18 and TRBJ2-5, with D unclear. CDR3 coding DNA: TGTGCCAGCTCACCAGGCACACAAGAGACCCAGTACTTC. It is translated as CASSPGTQETQYF.